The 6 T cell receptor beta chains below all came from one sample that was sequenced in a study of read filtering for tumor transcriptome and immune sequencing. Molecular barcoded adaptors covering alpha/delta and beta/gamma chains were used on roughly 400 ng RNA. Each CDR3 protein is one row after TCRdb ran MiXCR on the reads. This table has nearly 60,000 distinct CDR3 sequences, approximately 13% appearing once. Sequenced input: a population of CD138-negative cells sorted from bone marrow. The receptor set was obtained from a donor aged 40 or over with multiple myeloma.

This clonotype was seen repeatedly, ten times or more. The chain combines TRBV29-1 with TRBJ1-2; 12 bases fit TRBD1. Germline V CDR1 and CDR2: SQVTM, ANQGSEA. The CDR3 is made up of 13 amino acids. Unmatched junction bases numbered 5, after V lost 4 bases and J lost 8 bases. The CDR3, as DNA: TGCAGCGTTGTGGGACAGGGGGCGCAAGGCTACACCTTC. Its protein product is CSVVGQGAQGYTF. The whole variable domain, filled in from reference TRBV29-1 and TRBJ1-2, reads SAVISQKPSRDICQRGTSLTIQCQVDSQVTMMFWYRQQPGQSLTLIATANQGSEATYESGFVIDKFPISRPNLTFSTLTVSNMSPEDSSIYLCSVVGQGAQGYTFGSGTRLTVV.

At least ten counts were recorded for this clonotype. The CDR3 sequence: CASSFRRQGGAYEQYF. CDR3 DNA: TGTGCCAGCAGTTTCCGAAGACAGGGGGGAGCCTACGAGCAGTACTTC. The chain has TRBV28 and TRBJ2-7; 9 positions match TRBD1. V lost 3 bases, J lost 2 bases, and 8 bases stayed unmatched. The CDR3 has 16 amino acids. CDR1 and CDR2 from the germline V gene are MDHEN and SYDVKM. The whole variable domain, filled in from reference TRBV28 and TRBJ2-7, reads DVKVTQSSRYLVKRTGEKVFLECVQDMDHENMFWYRQDPGLGLRLIYFSYDVKMKEKGDIPEGYSVSREKKERFSLILESASTNQTSMYLCASSFRRQGGAYEQYFGPGTRLTVT.

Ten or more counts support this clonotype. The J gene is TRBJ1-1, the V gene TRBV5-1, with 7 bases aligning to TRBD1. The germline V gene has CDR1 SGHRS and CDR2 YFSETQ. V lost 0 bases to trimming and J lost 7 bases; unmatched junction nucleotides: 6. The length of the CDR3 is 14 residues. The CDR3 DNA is TGCGCCAGCAGCTTGGCCGGGACAGTCAGTGAAGCTTTCTTT. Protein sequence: CASSLAGTVSEAFF.

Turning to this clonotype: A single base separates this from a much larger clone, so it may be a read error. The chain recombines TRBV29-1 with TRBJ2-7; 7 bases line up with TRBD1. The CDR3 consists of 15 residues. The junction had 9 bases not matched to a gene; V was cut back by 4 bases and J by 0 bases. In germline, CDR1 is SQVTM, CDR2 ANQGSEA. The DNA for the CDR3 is TGCAGCGTTGTGTTCCCCCGGGACAGCTCCTACGAGCAGTACTTC. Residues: CSVVFPRDSSYEQYF.

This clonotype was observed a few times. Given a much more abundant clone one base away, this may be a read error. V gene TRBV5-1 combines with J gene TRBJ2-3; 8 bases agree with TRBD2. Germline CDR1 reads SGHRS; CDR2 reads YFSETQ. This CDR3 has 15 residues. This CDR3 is CASSYLAGGTDTRYF. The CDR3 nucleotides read TGCGCCAGCAGCTATCTGGCGGGGGGAACAGATACGCGGTATTTT.

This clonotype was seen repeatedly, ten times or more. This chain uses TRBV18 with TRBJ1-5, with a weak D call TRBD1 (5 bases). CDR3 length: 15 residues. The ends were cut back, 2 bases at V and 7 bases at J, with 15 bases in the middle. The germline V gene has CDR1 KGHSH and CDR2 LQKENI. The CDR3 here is CASSPDQGGKQPQHF. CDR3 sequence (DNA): TGTGCCAGCTCACCAGATCAGGGAGGAAAGCAGCCCCAGCATTTT.